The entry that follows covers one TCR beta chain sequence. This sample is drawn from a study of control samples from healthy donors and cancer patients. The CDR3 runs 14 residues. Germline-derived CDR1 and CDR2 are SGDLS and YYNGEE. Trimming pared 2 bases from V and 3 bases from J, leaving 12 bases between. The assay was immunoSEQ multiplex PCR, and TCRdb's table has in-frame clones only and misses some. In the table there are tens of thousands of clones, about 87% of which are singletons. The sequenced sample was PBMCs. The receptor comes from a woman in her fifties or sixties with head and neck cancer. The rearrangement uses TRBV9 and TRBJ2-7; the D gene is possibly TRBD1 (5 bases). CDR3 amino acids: CASSVSGNSYEQYF. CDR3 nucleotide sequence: TGTGCCAGCAGCGTTTCAGGGAACAGCTACGAGCAGTACTTC.